This T cell receptor beta chain was captured by sequencing in a study of shared clonotypes between healthy human individuals. The germline CDR1 and CDR2 sequences are SQVTM and ANQGSEA. Trimming shortened V by 3 bases and J by 8 bases, and 14 bases separated the two germline ends. There are 13 residues in the CDR3. Those who donated, Caucasian adults without exception, all lived in Nashville, Tennessee. Without sorting, samples used some 100 million PBMCs for genomic DNA. Unsorted PBMC DNA went through sequencing on ten immunoSEQ deep assay plates. Profiling relied on immunoSEQ multiplex PCR, and the TCRdb table lists in-frame clones only, not all of them. The sample has about 490,000 clones; about 80% are singletons.

The sequenced sample consisted of PBMCs. The clonotype was recovered from a woman between 35 and 50 years old in good health. Some clones in this sample may be carry-over from other donors' samples. The chain employs TRBV29-1 and TRBJ2-1; D ambiguous. CDR3 DNA: TGCAGCGTTGAGTTCGGGCGGCCTTATGAGCAGTTCTTC. Translated, it gives CSVEFGRPYEQFF.